This T cell receptor beta chain was retrieved from a study of blood T cell repertoires in COVID-19. Overall study: Nucleic acid was either cDNA or gDNA, and it came from T cells, B-cell-depleted T cells, or PBMCs.

V gave up 6 bases and J gave up 5 bases, with 16 bases separating them. The V gene's germline CDR1 is SEHNR and CDR2 FQNEAQ (reference sequence). The CDR3 has 14 amino acids. Per the study methods: Amplification of reference gene primers was used by the study to estimate nucleated cell counts. The protocol was immunoSEQ multiplex PCR, while the TCRdb copy is restricted to in-frame clones and leaves out a portion. V, J and clone size are those of that table, while D and trimming were read from the DNA. The sample lists roughly 75,000 clones; less than 85% were seen once. This sequence originates from a human donor with acute or convalescent COVID-19. The donor label of this sample is uncertain. Sequenced sample: peripheral blood. This sequence joins TRBV7-9 and TRBJ2-5; TRBD2 is a possible D gene (5 bases). The DNA for the CDR3 is TGTGCCAGCAGTTCGGGATCTGGGCTGGAGACCCAGTACTTC. It specifies CASSSGSGLETQYF. The variable domain in full, with the rest retrieved from reference TRBV7-9 and TRBJ2-5, is DTGVSQNPRHKITKRGQNVTFRCDPISEHNRLYWYRQTLGQGPEFLTYFQNEAQLEKSRLLSDRFSAERPKGSFSTLEIQRTEQGDSAMYLCASSSGSGLETQYFGPGTRLLVL.